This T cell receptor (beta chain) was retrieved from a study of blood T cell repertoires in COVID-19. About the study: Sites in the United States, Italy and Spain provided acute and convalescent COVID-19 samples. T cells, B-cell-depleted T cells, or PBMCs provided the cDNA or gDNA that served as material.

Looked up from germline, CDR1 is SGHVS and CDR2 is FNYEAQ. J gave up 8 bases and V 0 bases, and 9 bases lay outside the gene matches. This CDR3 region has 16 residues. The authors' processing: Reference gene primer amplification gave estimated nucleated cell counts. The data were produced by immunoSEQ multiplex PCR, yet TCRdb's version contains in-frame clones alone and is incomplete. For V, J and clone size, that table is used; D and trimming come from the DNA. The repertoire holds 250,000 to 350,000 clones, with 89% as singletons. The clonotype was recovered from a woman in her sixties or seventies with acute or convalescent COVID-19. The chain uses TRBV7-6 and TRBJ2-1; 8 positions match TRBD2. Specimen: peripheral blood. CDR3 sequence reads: CASSLASRGGPDEQFF. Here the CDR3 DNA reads TGTGCCAGCAGCTTAGCTTCACGGGGGGGCCCGGATGAGCAGTTCTTC.